One T cell receptor beta chain is described in this entry. This sample is drawn from a study of blood T cell repertoires in COVID-19. Study information: The United States, Italy and Spain supplied acute and convalescent COVID-19 samples. T cells, B-cell-depleted T cells, or PBMCs provided the cDNA or gDNA that served as material.

Original methodology: By means of reference gene primer amplification, nucleated cell counts were estimated. Clones were read by immunoSEQ multiplex PCR, and TCRdb kept only the in-frame ones, dropping some. The DNA was the basis for D and trimming; V, J and clone size are from that table. The data contain about 78,000 clones, about 93% of them singletons. Looked up from germline, CDR1 is SQVTM and CDR2 is ANQGSEA. Trimming took off 7 bases at V and 5 bases at J, with 17 bases between the two ends. The CDR3 contains 13 residues. The chain joins TRBV29-1 to TRBJ1-1; possibly TRBD1 for D (5 bases). The TCR was taken from a woman aged 80 or older with acute or convalescent COVID-19. The sequenced sample was peripheral blood. The CDR3 region is CSGGLGEGTEAFF. The CDR3, as DNA: TGCAGCGGGGGGTTAGGGGAGGGAACTGAAGCTTTCTTT. The variable domain in full, with the rest retrieved from reference TRBV29-1 and TRBJ1-1, is SAVISQKPSRDICQRGTSLTIQCQVDSQVTMMFWYRQQPGQSLTLIATANQGSEATYESGFVIDKFPISRPNLTFSTLTVSNMSPEDSSIYLCSGGLGEGTEAFFGQGTRLTVV.